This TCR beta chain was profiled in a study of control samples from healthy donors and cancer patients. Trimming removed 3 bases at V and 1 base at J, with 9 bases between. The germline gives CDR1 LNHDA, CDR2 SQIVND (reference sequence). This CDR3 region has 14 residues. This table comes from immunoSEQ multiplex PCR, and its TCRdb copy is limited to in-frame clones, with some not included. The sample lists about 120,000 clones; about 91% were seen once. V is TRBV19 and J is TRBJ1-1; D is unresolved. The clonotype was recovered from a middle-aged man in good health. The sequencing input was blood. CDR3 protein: CASSMWRANTEAFF. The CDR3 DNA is TGTGCCAGTAGTATGTGGAGGGCGAACACTGAAGCTTTCTTT.